This T cell receptor beta chain stems from a study of blood T cell repertoires in COVID-19. The overall study: Material from acute and convalescent COVID-19 was sourced from the United States, Italy and Spain.

This clone was detected a few times. Original methodology: Quantification of nucleated cells was approximated via reference gene primer amplification. Assay: immunoSEQ multiplex PCR; the TCRdb copy retains only in-frame clones and omits some. The D gene and trimming were derived from the DNA, and the V and J assignments and clone size from that table. The table records around 300,000 clones, under 90% of them present only once. Ages ranged from 18 to 89 years, with residence in under 25 US areas. Participants' own reports of clinical history determined their cohort assignment. Germline CDR1 is SGHDT and CDR2 is YYEEEE. The CDR3 totals 15 residues. Trimming took 4 bases from V and 3 from J; bases not matched to a gene: 7.

J is TRBJ1-2 and V is TRBV5-6, with 9 bases aligning to TRBD1. The clonotype comes from a woman in her sixties who had recovered from COVID-19. The sequenced sample was PBMCs or T cells enriched from blood (not recorded which). The CDR3 DNA reads TGTGCCAGCAGCCCTCCTACAGGGGGCGACTATGGCTACACCTTC. Protein sequence: CASSPPTGGDYGYTF.